This is a list of T cell receptor beta chains from one sample in a study of OX40 agonist ivuxolimab in advanced cancers. Using immunoSEQ multiplex PCR, the repertoire was profiled, and TCRdb retains in-frame clones only, with some absent. Altogether over 100,000 clones are present, over 75% being singletons, with the ten largest covering around 0.55%. The sequences come from CD4+ or CD8+ T cells sorted from blood, collected in a trial of the OX40 agonist ivuxolimab. The source is an adult with an advanced solid tumor such as melanoma, head and neck, liver or kidney cancer. CDR3s include the opening cysteine and the closing phenylalanine or tryptophan. D genes are given only for firm matches. Clone size appears in some rows only: once, few, many, or a class for an expanded clone.

V,size,D,J,length,CDR3,DNA
TRBV30,.,.,TRBJ1-3,15,CAWRHYTGRGNTIYF,TGTGCCTGGAGACACTACACGGGGAGAGGCAACACCATATATTTT
TRBV7-2,once,TRBD1,TRBJ1-1,16,CASSLTTGRGRAEAFF,TGTGCCAGCAGCTTAACGACAGGGCGTGGGAGGGCTGAAGCTTTCTTT
TRBV2,.,.,TRBJ2-5,14,CASSGWRGQETQYF,TGTGCCAGCAGTGGTTGGCGGGGCCAAGAGACCCAGTACTTC
TRBV5-1,.,TRBD1,TRBJ2-5,16,CASSPRPDRAQGTQYF,TGCGCCAGCAGCCCCCGGCCCGACAGGGCCCAAGGAACCCAGTACTTC
TRBV20-1,once,.,TRBJ2-3,11,CSARRGDTQYF,TGCAGTGCTAGGCGGGGCGATACGCAGTATTTT
TRBV27,.,.,TRBJ2-7,14,CASSLRATSYEQYF,TGTGCCAGCAGTTTAAGGGCCACCTCCTACGAGCAGTACTTC
TRBV28,.,.,TRBJ1-5,11,CASSPDQPQHF,TGTGCCAGCAGTCCAGATCAGCCCCAGCATTTT
TRBV18,.,.,TRBJ2-3,14,CASSPPGATDTQYF,TGTGCCAGCTCACCACCGGGCGCGACAGATACGCAGTATTTT
TRBV28,once,.,TRBJ2-2,15,CASSLVAASNGELFF,TGTGCCAGCAGTTTGGTGGCGGCCTCAAACGGGGAGCTGTTTTTT
TRBV19,.,.,TRBJ1-5,14,CASSRTLHREPQHF,TGTGCCAGTAGTCGGACACTCCACCGAGAGCCCCAGCATTTT
TRBV6-5,.,TRBD2,TRBJ2-3,14,CASTRGGRTDTQYF,TGTGCCAGCACCCGGGGGGGCCGCACAGATACGCAGTATTTT
TRBV5-1,.,TRBD2,TRBJ2-1,16,CASSFGTSGTYNEQFF,TGCGCCAGCAGCTTCGGGACTAGCGGGACCTACAATGAGCAGTTCTTC